Listed here are 21 T cell receptor beta chains from one sample, sequenced in a study of blood T cell repertoires in COVID-19. Clones were sequenced by immunoSEQ multiplex PCR, and TCRdb holds only the in-frame ones, with some missing. The sample holds around 200,000 clones; more than 80% are singletons and the top ten take less than 4.5%. Material: PBMCs or T cells enriched from blood (not recorded which). The receptors originated from a woman aged 40 to 50 with acute COVID-19.

The chain uses TRBV19 and TRBJ1-5; D call uncertain. CDR3 length: 13 amino acids. V shed 5 bases and J shed 0 bases, with 5 bases lying between them. CDR1 LNHDA and CDR2 SQIVND come from the germline V gene (reference sequence). For the CDR3, the DNA is TGTGCCAGTAGTCCTAATAGCAATCAGCCCCAGCATTTT. Protein sequence: CASSPNSNQPQHF.

The chain combines TRBV18 with TRBJ1-1; D is unresolved. V was trimmed by 0 bases and J by 11 bases, leaving 19 bases between them. The CDR3 totals 15 residues. The germline V gene has CDR1 KGHSH and CDR2 LQKENI. DNA of the CDR3: TGTGCCAGCTCACCACCAGACTCAAAAGGAAGTACGGCTTTCTTT. Amino acids: CASSPPDSKGSTAFF.

This clone was detected only once. The chain joins TRBV6-5 to TRBJ1-5; 9 bases line up with TRBD1. Per germline, CDR1 MNHEY and CDR2 SVGAGI. The length of the CDR3 is 14 residues. Trimming cost V 6 bases and J 6 bases; bases outside gene matches: 6. For the CDR3, the DNA is TGTGCCAGCAGACCGGGACAGGGAAGTCAGCCCCAGCATTTT. Amino acids: CASRPGQGSQPQHF.

This rearrangement joins TRBV2 to TRBJ1-1, with D perhaps TRBD1 (6 bases). This CDR3 has 16 residues. From germline, CDR1 is SNHLY and CDR2 FYNNEI. The V and J ends lost 6 bases and 2 bases respectively, with 19 bases between them. The CDR3 region has the DNA TGTGCCAGCAGCCGCGGGTTAGGACAGCTAAACACTGAAGCTTTCTTT. This encodes CASSRGLGQLNTEAFF.

The rearrangement joins TRBV4-3 to TRBJ2-7; 9 bases match TRBD1. The CDR3 has 16 amino acids. Looked up from germline, CDR1 is LGHNA and CDR2 is YSLEER. Germline trimming cut 1 base from V and 5 bases from J; bases unmatched to any gene: 9. CDR3 protein: CASSQAVTGGGNEQYF. DNA of the CDR3: TGCGCCAGCAGCCAAGCGGTGACAGGGGGAGGAAACGAGCAGTACTTC.

The chain links TRBV6-5 to TRBJ1-2; 8 bases are a match to TRBD1. The CDR3 is 15 residues long. Trimming cost V 6 bases and J 4 bases; bases outside gene matches: 10. Germline V lookup: CDR1 MNHEY, CDR2 SVGAGI. The CDR3 nucleotides are TGTGCCAGCAGAAGATCAGGGGGCTCGGGCTATGGCTACACCTTC. Its translation: CASRRSGGSGYGYTF.

V is TRBV7-9 and J is TRBJ1-4; D unclear. Germline-derived CDR1 and CDR2 are SEHNR and FQNEAQ (reference sequence). The CDR3 is 15 residues long. The germline V and J ends were trimmed by 5 bases and 0 bases, with 10 bases remaining between them. CDR3 nucleotides: TGTGCCAGCAGCGACGGGAGAGCAACTAATGAAAAACTGTTTTTT. As protein: CASSDGRATNEKLFF.

The chain carries TRBV5-4 and TRBJ1-2; 8 bases map to TRBD1. The V gene's germline CDR1 is SGHNT and CDR2 YYREEE (reference sequence). CDR3 length: 14 amino acids. With V trimmed by 0 bases and J by 8 bases, 6 bases remained unmatched. In nucleotides, the CDR3 is TGTGCCAGCAGCTTGGTATCAGGGGGCACGGGCTACACCTTC. Encoded protein: CASSLVSGGTGYTF. The whole variable domain, remainder taken from reference TRBV5-4 and TRBJ1-2, is ETGVTQSPTHLIKTRGQQVTLRCSSQSGHNTVSWYQQALGQGPQFIFQYYREEENGRGNFPPRFSGLQFPNYSSELNVNALELDDSALYLCASSLVSGGTGYTFGSGTRLTVV.

This chain joins TRBV7-3 and TRBJ1-2; 7 positions match TRBD1. The CDR3 runs 12 residues. Germline CDR1 SGHTA, CDR2 FQGTGA. The junction had 4 bases not matched to a gene; V was cut back by 2 bases and J by 10 bases. The CDR3 nucleotides are TGTGCCAGCAGCTTAGGGGACAGAGCCTACACCTTC. It is translated as CASSLGDRAYTF.

The chain recombines TRBV11-1 with TRBJ1-1, with 10 bases matching TRBD1. The J segment lost 2 bases and the V segment lost 5 bases, leaving 5 bases of the junction unmatched. The CDR3 has 15 amino acids. Germline CDR1 SGHAT, CDR2 FQDESV (reference sequence). The CDR3 sequence: CASSPRTGGNTEAFF. The CDR3 region has the DNA TGTGCCAGCAGCCCGAGGACAGGGGGAAACACTGAAGCTTTCTTT.

The chain recombines TRBV13 with TRBJ1-2; TRBD1 is a possible D gene (5 bases). V gave up 7 bases and J gave up 5 bases, with 23 bases separating them. The CDR3 has 16 amino acids. In germline, CDR1 is PRHDT, CDR2 FYEKMQ (reference sequence). DNA for the CDR3: TGTGCCAGCATGCCATCGGCCCGCCCGGGGGAATATGGCTACACCTTC. It yields the protein CASMPSARPGEYGYTF.

This clone was picked up a small number of times. The V gene is TRBV27, the J gene TRBJ2-1, with a tentative D call TRBD1 (5 bases). Between the trimmed V and J ends, which lost 2 bases and 2 bases, there was a span of 10 bases. The CDR3 is 15 residues long. Per the germline V gene, CDR1 is MNHEY and CDR2 is SMNVEV (reference sequence). The CDR3 region has the DNA TGTGCCAGCAGTTTAGGGGCAGGCCCCTACAATGAGCAGTTCTTC. Translated: CASSLGAGPYNEQFF.

V gene TRBV6-5 combines with J gene TRBJ1-6, with a weak D call TRBD1 (6 bases). V lost 10 bases, J lost 4 bases, and 17 bases lay in between. CDR3 length: 15 amino acids. Germline-derived CDR1 and CDR2 are MNHEY and SVGAGI. The DNA for the CDR3 is TGTGCCACTCTCCCCCCTGGACAGTATAATTCACCCCTCCACTTT. Its translation is CATLPPGQYNSPLHF.

The genes are TRBV11-2 and TRBJ1-1; D gene ambiguous. CDR3 size: 16 residues. Deletions cut 4 bases from V and 4 bases from J, with 19 bases between. Germline V gene data show CDR1 as SGHAT and CDR2 as FQNNGV. DNA of the CDR3: TGTGCCAGCAGCTCCCTCGGCCCCCTAGGGAGCACTGAAGCTTTCTTT. This codes for CASSSLGPLGSTEAFF.

This clone was found a few times. The chain employs TRBV29-1 and TRBJ1-2; 8 nucleotides line up with TRBD1. V was clipped by 5 bases and J by 8 bases; unmatched bases: 10. From germline, CDR1 is SQVTM and CDR2 ANQGSEA. The CDR3 length is 13 residues. The CDR3 region is CSVLAGGAQGYTF. The CDR3 bases are TGCAGCGTTTTGGCAGGGGGCGCCCAGGGCTACACCTTC.

This chain links TRBV9 with TRBJ2-2, with 8 bases identical to TRBD1. This CDR3 spans 16 amino acids. Germline V gene data show CDR1 as SGDLS and CDR2 as YYNGEE. Trimming cost V 3 bases and J 0 bases; bases outside gene matches: 4. In DNA, the CDR3 is TGTGCCAGCAGCGCCCAGGGGGCTGCGAACACCGGGGAGCTGTTTTTT. Translation gives CASSAQGAANTGELFF. The variable domain in full, with the rest retrieved from reference TRBV9 and TRBJ2-2, is DSGVTQTPKHLITATGQRVTLRCSPRSGDLSVYWYQQSLDQGLQFLIQYYNGEERAKGNILERFSAQQFPDLHSELNLSSLELGDSALYFCASSAQGAANTGELFFGEGSRLTVL.

This sequence joins TRBV19 and TRBJ2-1, with a tentative D call TRBD2 (6 bases). Germline V gene lookup returns CDR1 LNHDA and CDR2 SQIVND (reference sequence). CDR3 length equals 15 residues. V lost 6 bases, J lost 5 bases, and 17 bases lay in between. CDR3 loop: CASSLTAGTHNEQFF. The CDR3 nucleotides read TGTGCCAGTAGCCTTACGGCGGGGACTCACAATGAGCAGTTCTTC.

This chain uses TRBV19 with TRBJ1-1, with D maybe TRBD1 (5 bases). In germline, CDR1 is LNHDA, CDR2 SQIVND (reference sequence). Trimming left V 5 bases short and J 4 bases short, with 20 bases between. This CDR3 spans 16 amino acids. For the CDR3, the DNA is TGTGCCAGTAGTCCGAGAGGCGGGGGGGGGACCACTGAAGCTTTCTTT. Translating gives CASSPRGGGGTTEAFF. Looking up the rest from reference TRBV19 and TRBJ1-1 gives the full variable domain: DGGITQSPKYLFRKEGQNVTLSCEQNLNHDAMYWYRQDPGQGLRLIYYSQIVNDFQKGDIAEGYSVSREKKESFPLTVTSAQKNPTAFYLCASSPRGGGGTTEAFFGQGTRLTVV.

The table lists this clone with a few counts. The chain employs TRBV10-3 and TRBJ1-4, with D possibly matching TRBD1 (6 bases). Deletions cut 3 bases from V and 7 bases from J, with 9 bases between. The CDR3 has 13 residues. Germline CDR1 and CDR2: ENHRY and SYGVKD. The CDR3 region is CAISDGGLEKLFF. DNA for the CDR3: TGTGCCATCAGTGACGGGGGGCTTGAAAAACTGTTTTTT.

This clone has more than one count but fewer than ten. The V call is TRBV24-1, the J call TRBJ2-2; tentatively, D is TRBD1 (6 bases). The CDR3 is 14 amino acids. The V and J ends lost 7 bases and 4 bases respectively, with 12 bases between them. Germline V CDR1 and CDR2: KGHDR, SFDVKD. In DNA form, the CDR3 reads TGTGCCACCAGCCTAGGGGGTCCCACCGGGGAGCTGTTTTTT. Encoded protein: CATSLGGPTGELFF.

The chain recombines TRBV6-5 with TRBJ1-6; 9 bases align to TRBD1. CDR3 length equals 13 residues. J gave up 9 bases and V 5 bases, and 2 bases lay outside the gene matches. Germline CDR1 MNHEY, CDR2 SVGAGI. DNA for the CDR3: TGTGCCAGCAGTCCGGACAGGGGTTCACCCCTCCACTTT. It yields the protein CASSPDRGSPLHF.